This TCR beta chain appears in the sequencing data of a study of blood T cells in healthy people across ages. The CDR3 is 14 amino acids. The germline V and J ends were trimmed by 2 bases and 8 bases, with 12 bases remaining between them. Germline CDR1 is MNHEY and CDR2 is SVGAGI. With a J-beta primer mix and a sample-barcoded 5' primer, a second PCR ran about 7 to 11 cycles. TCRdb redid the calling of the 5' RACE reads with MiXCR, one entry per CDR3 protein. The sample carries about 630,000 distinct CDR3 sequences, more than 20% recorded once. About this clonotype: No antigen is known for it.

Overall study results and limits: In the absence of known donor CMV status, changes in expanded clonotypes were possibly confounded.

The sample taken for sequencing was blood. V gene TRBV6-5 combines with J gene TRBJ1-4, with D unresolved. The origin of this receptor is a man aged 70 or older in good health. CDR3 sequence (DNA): TGTGCCAGCAGTTACGGGCGGAGGAACGAAAAACTGTTTTTT. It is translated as CASSYGRRNEKLFF.